A single sample gave rise to the 32 T cell receptor beta chains below, sequenced in a study of T cell responses to AZD1222 COVID-19 vaccine. Using immunoSEQ multiplex PCR, the repertoire was profiled, and TCRdb retains in-frame clones only, with some absent. There are tens of thousands of clones in the sample; roughly 85% occur only once, and approximately 10% lies in the top ten. The sequencing here drew on peripheral blood, taken 28 days after the second AZD1222 dose. All receptors derive from an adult who received the AZD1222 COVID-19 vaccine.

The V gene is TRBV19, the J gene TRBJ2-1, with a tentative D call TRBD2 (5 bases). Per germline, CDR1 LNHDA and CDR2 SQIVND (reference sequence). The CDR3 covers 13 residues. Between the trimmed V and J ends, which lost 3 bases and 9 bases, there was a span of 12 bases. In DNA form, the CDR3 reads TGTGCCAGTAGTATCCCTCCTCGGGGTGAGCAGTTCTTC. Its protein is CASSIPPRGEQFF.

This chain joins TRBV24-1 and TRBJ2-3; possible D gene TRBD2, 6 bases. This CDR3 is 18 amino acids long. Trimming left V 5 bases short and J 1 base short, with 21 bases between. Germline CDR1 and CDR2: KGHDR and SFDVKD. The CDR3, as DNA: TGTGCCACCAGTGCCCCGCGGGCGGGGCACTGGGGCACAGATACGCAGTATTTT. It yields the protein CATSAPRAGHWGTDTQYF.

The genes are TRBV25-1 and TRBJ2-5; a possible D gene is TRBD1 (5 bases). Trimming cost V 2 bases and J 2 bases, with 9 bases left between them. CDR1 and CDR2 (germline): MGHDK, SYGVNS. This CDR3 has 14 amino acids. The CDR3 nucleotides read TGTGCCAGCAGTGAAAATCAGGGACAAGAGACCCAGTACTTC. Translation: CASSENQGQETQYF.

This clone was seen only once. The chain joins TRBV7-3 to TRBJ2-2; 8 bases map to TRBD1. Trimming took 5 bases from V and 4 from J; bases not matched to a gene: 12. The germline CDR1 and CDR2 sequences are SGHTA and FQGTGA. The CDR3 has 17 residues. The CDR3 loop is CASSPNPTGGTTGELFF. The CDR3 DNA is TGTGCCAGCAGCCCCAATCCCACAGGGGGTACCACCGGGGAGCTGTTTTTT.

The chain uses TRBV12-5 and TRBJ1-5, with D uncertain. This CDR3 is built from 12 residues. V lost 6 bases and J 5 bases, leaving 8 bases between the germline ends. CDR1 is LGHNT, CDR2 FRNRAP, per germline. The CDR3 region is CASGRDHQPQHF. The CDR3 nucleotides read TGTGCTAGTGGGAGGGATCATCAGCCCCAGCATTTT. The full variable domain, completed using reference TRBV12-5 and TRBJ1-5, is DARVTQTPRHKVTEMGQEVTMRCQPILGHNTVFWYRQTMMQGLELLAYFRNRAPLDDSGMPKDRFSAEMPDATLATLKIQPSEPRDSAVYFCASGRDHQPQHFGDGTRLSIL.

V is TRBV21-1 and J is TRBJ1-2. TRBV21-1 is reported as a pseudogene. The CDR3 consists of 16 residues. For the CDR3, the DNA is TGTGCCAGCAGCAAAGGTGGTCTACGGGAGGGGTGCGGCTACACCTTC. It yields the protein CASSKGGLREGCGYTF.

This clone was detected once. The chain combines TRBV5-1 with TRBJ2-7, with 8 bases fitting TRBD1. CDR1 is SGHRS, CDR2 YFSETQ, per germline. V was clipped by 2 bases and J by 2 bases; unmatched bases: 3. The CDR3 has 14 residues. The DNA for the CDR3 is TGCGCCAGCAGCTTCGAGACAGGGGCCTACGAGCAGTACTTC. Protein: CASSFETGAYEQYF.

The chain is built from TRBV7-2 and TRBJ1-1; TRBD1 might be the D (5 bases). The V gene lost 4 bases and the J gene lost 7 bases, with 19 bases spanning the gap. This CDR3 has 15 residues. Germline lookup yields CDR1 SGHTA and CDR2 FQGNSA. CDR3 loop: CASSSSGRYRGEAFF. The CDR3 bases are TGTGCCAGCAGCTCCTCCGGGAGGTATAGGGGTGAAGCTTTCTTT.

The CDR3 DNA follows: TGTGCCAGCAGCTTGCACACGGAGCCTAACTATGGCTACACCTTC. Residues: CASSLHTEPNYGYTF. The chain links TRBV5-5 to TRBJ1-2; unclear D gene. V was clipped by 1 base and J by 0 bases, with 10 bases between them. Per germline, CDR1 SGHKS and CDR2 YYEKEE (reference sequence). This CDR3 comprises 15 residues.

For this clone: A junction boundary mismatches the germline segment, possibly from a read error. This chain joins TRBV7-7 and TRBJ2-2; the D gene is possibly TRBD1 (7 bases). The CDR3 spans 16 residues. Germline V gene lookup returns CDR1 SSHAT and CDR2 FNYEAQ (reference sequence). The DNA for the CDR3 is TGTGCTAGCAGCCGAGAGCAGGGGGGGAACACCGGGGAGCTGTTTTTT. Residues: CASSREQGGNTGELFF.

The V call is TRBV13, the J call TRBJ2-3, with D tentatively TRBD2 (7 bases). Germline V gene data show CDR1 as PRHDT and CDR2 as FYEKMQ (reference sequence). The CDR3 is 16 residues long. V shed 0 bases and J shed 0 bases, with 10 bases lying between them. The CDR3 DNA sequence: TGTGCCAGCAGCTTAGGTGAGGGGGGGAGCACAGATACGCAGTATTTT. This codes for CASSLGEGGSTDTQYF.

The chain employs TRBV3-1 (or the pseudogene TRBV3-2) and TRBJ1-6, with D unresolved. The CDR3 consists of 16 residues. Trimming took 4 bases from V and 0 from J, leaving 10 bases between them. Germline V gene sequence: CDR1 LGHDT, CDR2 YNNKEL (reference sequence). CDR3 DNA sequence: TGTGCCAGCAGCCCGTCACGGAGCTCCTATAATTCACCCCTCCACTTT. Translation: CASSPSRSSYNSPLHF.

The rearrangement links TRBV7-2 to TRBJ2-7; the match to TRBD1 covers 9 bases. This CDR3 comprises 14 residues. Germline V gives CDR1 SGHTA, CDR2 FQGNSA. V lost 5 bases to trimming and J lost 2 bases; unmatched junction nucleotides: 4. The CDR3 DNA follows: TGTGCCAGCAGCGAGGGACAGGGCCCCTACGAGCAGTACTTC. This translates into CASSEGQGPYEQYF.

The chain uses TRBV6-5 and TRBJ1-5; D might be TRBD1 (6 bases). V lost 2 bases and J 6 bases, leaving 14 bases between the germline ends. The V gene's germline CDR1 is MNHEY and CDR2 SVGAGI. The length of the CDR3 is 15 residues. The chain's CDR3 is CASSYGAGVGQPQHF. The CDR3, as DNA: TGTGCCAGCAGTTACGGGGCAGGGGTTGGTCAGCCCCAGCATTTT.

The chain is built from TRBV4-2 and TRBJ1-2; maybe TRBD1 (5 bases). This CDR3 has 14 residues. Trimming stripped 0 bases from V and 4 bases from J, with 9 bases between. The germline V gene has CDR1 LGHNA and CDR2 YNFKEQ. As DNA, the CDR3 is TGTGCCAGCAGCCAAGACAGGGTCGGCTATGGCTACACCTTC. This codes for CASSQDRVGYGYTF.

The V call is TRBV12-5, the J call TRBJ1-5; 7 bases are shared with TRBD1. The V gene's germline CDR1 is LGHNT and CDR2 FRNRAP. The CDR3 extends over 17 amino acids. Unmatched junction bases numbered 11, after V lost 1 base and J lost 5 bases. The CDR3 here is CASGLGRWAGGDQPQHF. The CDR3 DNA follows: TGTGCTAGTGGTTTGGGTCGGTGGGCAGGGGGAGATCAGCCCCAGCATTTT.

Only one count was recorded for this clone. The CDR3 region is CASTGTGGNQPQHF. For the CDR3, the DNA is TGTGCCAGCACTGGGACAGGGGGAAATCAGCCCCAGCATTTT. J is TRBJ1-5 and V is TRBV2; 11 bases fit TRBD1. This CDR3 contains 14 residues. Germline V lookup: CDR1 SNHLY, CDR2 FYNNEI. V dropped 7 bases and J dropped 4; count of bases not matched to a gene: 3.

This chain connects TRBV5-1 to TRBJ1-1; no firm D call. The length of the CDR3 is 14 residues. The V gene lost 0 bases and the J gene lost 0 bases, with 6 bases spanning the gap. Germline loops: CDR1 SGHRS, CDR2 YFSETQ. The CDR3 DNA follows: TGCGCCAGCAGCTTGGGACCCTTGAACACTGAAGCTTTCTTT. Protein sequence: CASSLGPLNTEAFF.

V gene TRBV5-8 combines with J gene TRBJ2-1, with D maybe TRBD1 (6 bases). The germline gives CDR1 SGHTS, CDR2 YDEGEE. V was shortened by 4 bases and J by 2 bases, with 10 bases between the two germline ends. CDR3 length: 14 amino acids. The CDR3 coding sequence is TGTGCCAGCAGCCGACAGGCACCCTACAATGAGCAGTTCTTC. Translation gives CASSRQAPYNEQFF.

This sequence joins TRBV5-8 and TRBJ1-4; possible D gene TRBD1, 5 bases. CDR1 is SGHTS, CDR2 YDEGEE, per germline. This CDR3 contains 16 residues. V lost 4 bases and J 7 bases, leaving 20 bases between the germline ends. This CDR3 reads CASSDVGRGGGEKLFF. CDR3 in DNA: TGTGCCAGCAGCGACGTGGGGCGGGGAGGAGGTGAAAAACTGTTTTTT.

The chain is built from TRBV7-9 and TRBJ1-1, with TRBD1 matching 9 bases. The CDR3 totals 15 residues. Germline CDR1 is SEHNR and CDR2 is FQNEAQ (reference sequence). V lost 5 bases to trimming and J lost 5 bases; unmatched junction nucleotides: 9. CDR3 protein: CASSKTQGARTEAFF. In nucleotides, the CDR3 is TGTGCCAGCAGCAAAACACAGGGGGCGCGGACTGAAGCTTTCTTT.

V and J are TRBV28 and TRBJ1-2; 10 bases align to TRBD1. Per germline, CDR1 MDHEN and CDR2 SYDVKM. Germline trimming cut 3 bases from V and 4 bases from J; bases unmatched to any gene: 2. CDR3 length: 14 amino acids. The CDR3 DNA reads as TGTGCCAGCAGTTTGACAGGGGGCGCCTATGGCTACACCTTC. This gives the protein CASSLTGGAYGYTF.

The chain's CDR3 is CAWTGQGLETQYF. The CDR3 DNA is TGTGCCTGGACGGGACAAGGGCTGGAGACCCAGTACTTC. V and J are TRBV30 and TRBJ2-5; tentatively, D is TRBD1 (6 bases). Germline-derived CDR1 and CDR2 are GTSNPN and SVGIG (reference sequence). V was pared by 4 bases and J by 5 bases, with 14 bases between. The CDR3 consists of 13 residues.

The V call is TRBV14, the J call TRBJ1-1; D is unresolved. CDR1 and CDR2 from the germline V gene are SGHDN and FVKESK. The ends were cut back, 4 bases at V and 3 bases at J, with 15 bases in the middle. The CDR3 contains 15 residues. The CDR3 sequence: CASSLSRWGDTEAFF. The CDR3 region has the DNA TGTGCCAGCAGCCTTTCGAGGTGGGGAGACACTGAAGCTTTCTTT.

This clone occurred once. The chain is built from TRBV5-1 and TRBJ1-5; no definite D call. V lost 0 bases to trimming and J lost 7 bases, with 8 bases between them. The CDR3 sequence is 13 residues long. Germline V gene data show CDR1 as SGHRS and CDR2 as YFSETQ. The CDR3, as DNA: TGCGCCAGCAGCTTGGATAGAGGACAGCCCCAGCATTTT. This codes for CASSLDRGQPQHF.

The table lists this clone with a few counts. V and J are TRBV6-1 and TRBJ2-2; tentative D call: TRBD2 (6 bases). The CDR3 is 15 amino acids. With 6 bases removed from V and 0 bases from J, the gap between germline ends came to 11 bases. Per the germline V gene, CDR1 is MNHNS and CDR2 is SASEGT. The CDR3 is CASSGRESNTGELFF. The CDR3 DNA sequence: TGTGCCAGCAGCGGACGGGAGTCGAACACCGGGGAGCTGTTTTTT.

This chain uses TRBV6-1 with TRBJ1-1; 9 bases align to TRBD1. The V gene end was trimmed by 2 bases and the J gene end by 4 bases; junction bases not matched to a gene: 8. The germline V gene encodes CDR1 MNHNS and CDR2 SASEGT. This CDR3 spans 16 amino acids. DNA for the CDR3: TGTGCCAGCAGTGAATATACAGGGGGCCGGGGCACTGAAGCTTTCTTT. Translated, it gives CASSEYTGGRGTEAFF.

The chain is built from TRBV3-1 (or the pseudogene TRBV3-2) and TRBJ2-7; weak D call: TRBD2 (7 bases). CDR3 length: 16 amino acids. Per the germline V gene, CDR1 is LGHDT and CDR2 is YNNKEL (reference sequence). The V and J ends lost 0 bases and 4 bases respectively, with 16 bases between them. The chain's CDR3 is CASSQDRGALSYEQYF. As DNA, the CDR3 is TGTGCCAGCAGCCAAGATCGGGGGGCGCTGAGTTACGAGCAGTACTTC.

In DNA, the CDR3 is TGCGCCAGCAGCCAAGTTGAGGGCCACGAGCAGTACTTC. Translating gives CASSQVEGHEQYF. This chain connects TRBV4-3 to TRBJ2-7, with D maybe TRBD2 (5 bases). Looked up from germline, CDR1 is LGHNA and CDR2 is YSLEER. This CDR3 region has 13 residues. Trimming left V 1 base short and J 5 bases short, with 9 bases between.

The chain employs TRBV18 and TRBJ2-2; D might be TRBD1 (6 bases). Germline lookup yields CDR1 KGHSH and CDR2 LQKENI. V gave up 5 bases and J gave up 3 bases, with 16 bases separating them. The CDR3 is 16 residues long. CDR3 protein: CASSSSRQEYTGELFF. For the CDR3, the DNA is TGTGCCAGCTCATCCAGCCGACAGGAGTACACCGGGGAGCTGTTTTTT.

This chain connects TRBV4-1 to TRBJ1-5, with no clear D. Trimming pared 1 base from V and 5 bases from J, leaving 6 bases between. CDR3 size: 13 residues. From germline, CDR1 is MGHRA and CDR2 YSYEKL. CDR3 sequence reads: CASSQVLDQPQHF. The CDR3 region has the DNA TGCGCCAGCAGCCAAGTACTAGATCAGCCCCAGCATTTT.

The chain joins TRBV6-2 or TRBV6-3 to TRBJ1-5; D gene unclear. Germline assignment: CDR1 MNHEY and CDR2 SVGEGT. Trimming took off 3 bases at V and 0 bases at J, with 15 bases between the two ends. The CDR3 sequence is 17 residues long. CDR3 loop: CASSYSWAGNSNQPQHF. The CDR3 nucleotides read TGTGCCAGCAGTTATAGCTGGGCGGGGAATAGCAATCAGCCCCAGCATTTT.